The 18 T cell receptor beta chains listed next were all sequenced from one sample in a study of a mutant IDH1 vaccine in newly diagnosed glioma. Repertoires were generated with immunoSEQ multiplex PCR, while TCRdb's copy carries only in-frame clones and drops some. Of about 36,000 clones in the sample, roughly 78% were seen once. Time point denoted: baseline, week 1 (first vaccination visit). Treatment denoted: pre-vaccination baseline after standard-of-care therapy. This specimen consisted of PBMCs, obtained from a glioma patient treated with radiotherapy, temozolomide or both. Receptors were obtained from a man aged 35 to 55 with glioma. Some clones in this sample may be carry-over from other donors' samples.

V usage is TRBV19 and J usage is TRBJ1-2; TRBD1 matches at 8 bases. V trimming: 7 bases; J trimming: 3 bases; junction bases outside the gene matches: 1. The CDR3 spans 12 residues. Germline V CDR1 and CDR2: LNHDA, SQIVND (reference sequence). For the CDR3, the DNA is TGTGCCAGTAAACAGGGGGACTATGGCTACACCTTC. Translated: CASKQGDYGYTF.

The chain is built from TRBV19 and TRBJ2-1, with no clear D. Trimming left V 5 bases short and J 5 bases short, with 13 bases between. The V gene's germline CDR1 is LNHDA and CDR2 SQIVND (reference sequence). The CDR3 sequence is 14 residues long. The CDR3 protein is CASSLAAPDNEQFF. CDR3 coding DNA: TGTGCCAGTAGTCTGGCTGCACCCGACAATGAGCAGTTCTTC. Filled out from reference TRBV19 and TRBJ2-1, the complete variable domain reads DGGITQSPKYLFRKEGQNVTLSCEQNLNHDAMYWYRQDPGQGLRLIYYSQIVNDFQKGDIAEGYSVSREKKESFPLTVTSAQKNPTAFYLCASSLAAPDNEQFFGPGTRLTVL.

CDR3 nucleotides: TGTGCCATCAGGGAGGGACAGGGGGCCAGTGGCTACACCTTC. It specifies CAIREGQGASGYTF. The chain couples TRBV10-3 to TRBJ1-2, with 12 bases matching TRBD1. The length of the CDR3 is 14 residues. The ends lost 6 bases at V and 7 bases at J; junction bases unmatched: 6. The germline V gene has CDR1 ENHRY and CDR2 SYGVKD.

The J gene is TRBJ2-2, the V gene TRBV18, with D possibly being TRBD1 (6 bases). V shed 6 bases and J shed 6 bases, with 17 bases lying between them. CDR1 and CDR2 (germline): KGHSH, LQKENI. The CDR3 covers 15 residues. In DNA form, the CDR3 reads TGTGCCAGCTCGCCCACACAGGGATCGGCCGGGGAGCTGTTTTTT. It codes for CASSPTQGSAGELFF.

J is TRBJ2-7 and V is TRBV6-5; D gene uncertain. From germline, CDR1 is MNHEY and CDR2 SVGAGI. With 2 bases removed from V and 1 base from J, the gap between germline ends came to 12 bases. The CDR3 totals 15 residues. The CDR3 DNA reads as TGTGCCAGCAGTTACCTTCGGCGCGGATCCTACGAGCAGTACTTC. This codes for CASSYLRRGSYEQYF.

The J gene is TRBJ2-5, the V gene TRBV28; 7 bases line up with TRBD2. Germline lookup yields CDR1 MDHEN and CDR2 SYDVKM. The ends lost 8 bases at V and 5 bases at J; junction bases unmatched: 11. The CDR3 runs 14 residues. CDR3 DNA sequence: TGTGCCAGCTCGGGACTACGTGCTGTGGAGACCCAGTACTTC. This translates into CASSGLRAVETQYF.

J is TRBJ1-2 and V is TRBV10-1, with a tentative D call TRBD1 (5 bases). Germline V gene data show CDR1 as WNHNN and CDR2 as SYGVQD (reference sequence). Trimming removed 0 bases from V and 4 bases from J, with 15 bases in between. The CDR3 has 16 residues. CDR3 DNA sequence: TGCGCCAGCAGTGAGTCTATTTGGGACCGCCTCTATGGCTACACCTTC. Its protein product is CASSESIWDRLYGYTF.

The CDR3 protein is CASSTGTSGTDTQYF. For the CDR3, the DNA is TGTGCCAGCAGCACCGGGACTAGCGGCACAGATACGCAGTATTTT. The chain joins TRBV11-1 to TRBJ2-3; 10 positions match TRBD2. The germline V gene encodes CDR1 SGHAT and CDR2 FQDESV (reference sequence). The V segment lost 5 bases and the J segment 1 base; nucleotides outside the gene matches: 3. This CDR3 has 15 amino acids.

This sequence joins TRBV27 and TRBJ1-1; D perhaps matches TRBD1 (5 bases). Trimming removed 4 bases at V and 7 bases at J, with 13 bases between. CDR3 length: 13 amino acids. Germline CDR1 MNHEY, CDR2 SMNVEV (reference sequence). CDR3 residues: CASSSYQGGEAFF. CDR3 bases: TGTGCCAGCAGTTCGTATCAGGGAGGTGAAGCTTTCTTT.

V usage is TRBV10-3 and J usage is TRBJ2-5; D might be TRBD1 (5 bases). The CDR3 runs 17 residues. The V end lost 0 bases, the J end lost 2 bases, and 16 bases lay between the germline ends. Germline V gives CDR1 ENHRY, CDR2 SYGVKD. This chain's CDR3 is CAISESFRVGPQETQYF. The CDR3 DNA follows: TGTGCCATCAGTGAGTCTTTCAGGGTTGGCCCACAAGAGACCCAGTACTTC.

The gene calls are TRBV19 and TRBJ2-7; D perhaps matches TRBD2 (6 bases). Germline-derived CDR1 and CDR2 are LNHDA and SQIVND (reference sequence). The V gene lost 3 bases and the J gene lost 4 bases, with 10 bases spanning the gap. CDR3 length equals 13 residues. The CDR3 loop reads CASSMRRGYEQYF. CDR3 bases: TGTGCCAGTAGTATGAGGAGGGGTTACGAGCAGTACTTC.

The CDR3 DNA sequence: TGTGCCATCAGTGAGTGGGGCAGGGGGTCGGATGAGCAGTTCTTC. Translating gives CAISEWGRGSDEQFF. The J gene is TRBJ2-1, the V gene TRBV10-3; 7 nucleotides line up with TRBD1. Germline V CDR1 and CDR2: ENHRY, SYGVKD. This CDR3 spans 15 amino acids. The trim removed 1 base at V and 8 bases at J, leaving 8 bases unmatched.

This chain connects TRBV20-1 to TRBJ1-2; D is unclear. Per the germline V gene, CDR1 is DFQATT and CDR2 is SNEGSKA (reference sequence). Trimming left V 3 bases short and J 7 bases short, with 6 bases between. The CDR3 sequence is 10 residues long. The CDR3 loop is CSASHRGYTF. Written as DNA, the CDR3 is TGCAGTGCTAGCCATCGTGGCTACACCTTC.

The chain combines TRBV5-1 with TRBJ1-1, with D possibly TRBD1 on 5 matching bases. The germline V gene encodes CDR1 SGHRS and CDR2 YFSETQ. CDR3 length: 18 amino acids. V was pared by 3 bases and J by 3 bases, with 24 bases between. The DNA of the CDR3 is TGCGCCAGCAGCTCCGCTGGGGCAAAAGGGACGGGCTACACTGAAGCTTTCTTT. Translation gives CASSSAGAKGTGYTEAFF.

The chain employs TRBV4-1 and TRBJ1-2, with TRBD1 identical over 7 bases. Losses at the gene ends were 2 bases for V and 4 bases for J; bases not matched to a gene: 10. The CDR3 runs 16 residues. CDR1 and CDR2 (germline): MGHRA, YSYEKL. In DNA form, the CDR3 reads TGCGCCAGCAGCCAACCCTCGACAGGGAATCGCTATGGCTACACCTTC. Its protein is CASSQPSTGNRYGYTF.

The J gene is TRBJ1-2, the V gene TRBV19, with D perhaps TRBD1 (6 bases). Trimming cost V 10 bases and J 5 bases, with 23 bases left between them. The CDR3 length is 15 residues. From germline, CDR1 is LNHDA and CDR2 SQIVND (reference sequence). CDR3 in amino acids: CATSTSTRQGYGYTF. The DNA of the CDR3 is TGTGCCACAAGTACGTCTACCCGGCAGGGGTATGGCTACACCTTC.

The chain recombines TRBV10-3 with TRBJ1-1; possibly TRBD1 for D (6 bases). Trimming shortened V by 6 bases and J by 1 base, and 9 bases separated the two germline ends. CDR1 and CDR2 from the germline V gene are ENHRY and SYGVKD. The CDR3 has 13 amino acids. The CDR3 loop reads CAIRWTENTEAFF. The DNA of the CDR3 is TGTGCCATCAGGTGGACAGAGAACACTGAAGCTTTCTTT.

This chain joins TRBV10-3 and TRBJ2-7; tentative D call: TRBD1 (6 bases). V was shortened by 10 bases and J by 3 bases, with 16 bases between the two germline ends. In germline, CDR1 is ENHRY, CDR2 SYGVKD. The CDR3 consists of 13 residues. Written as DNA, the CDR3 is TGTGCCACACGGGACATGGGCGACTACGAGCAGTACTTC. It encodes CATRDMGDYEQYF.